Included here is one TCR beta chain sequence, with context. This sample is drawn from a study of long-term antiretroviral therapy in people with HIV. The assay used was immunoSEQ (version v3.0), run at survey level. This table comes from immunoSEQ multiplex PCR, and its TCRdb copy is limited to in-frame clones, with some not included. Of 42,000 or so clones detected, around 85% appear once; the ten largest clones hold 4.5% to 6%. V was clipped by 1 base and J by 4 bases, with 5 bases between them. The length of the CDR3 is 13 residues. The V gene's germline CDR1 is KGHSH and CDR2 LQKENI. The sequencing here drew on unsorted PBMCs, taken 3.1 years after starting antiretroviral therapy. This receptor was identified in a woman aged 45-59 years with HIV. The V and J genes are TRBV18 and TRBJ1-5; the D is unclear. This CDR3 is CASSPQPNQPQHF. The CDR3 nucleotides are TGTGCCAGCTCACCACAGCCTAATCAGCCCCAGCATTTT. The full variable domain, its missing parts supplied by reference TRBV18 and TRBJ1-5, is NAGVMQNPRHLVRRRGQEARLRCSPMKGHSHVYWYRQLPEEGLKFMVYLQKENIIDESGMPKERFSAEFPKEGPSILRIQQVVRGDSAAYFCASSPQPNQPQHFGDGTRLSIL.